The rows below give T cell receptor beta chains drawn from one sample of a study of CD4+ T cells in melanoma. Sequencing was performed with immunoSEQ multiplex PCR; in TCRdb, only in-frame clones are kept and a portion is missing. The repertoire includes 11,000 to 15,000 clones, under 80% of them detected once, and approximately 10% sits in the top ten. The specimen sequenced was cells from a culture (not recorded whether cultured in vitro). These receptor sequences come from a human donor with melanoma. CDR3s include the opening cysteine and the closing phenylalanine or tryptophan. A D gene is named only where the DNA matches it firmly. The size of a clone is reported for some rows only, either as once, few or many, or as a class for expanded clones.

DNA: TGTGCCAGCGGGGACAGCACCTCTGGAAACACCATATATTTT; CDR3: CASGDSTSGNTIYF; V: TRBV5-4; D: TRBD1; J: TRBJ1-3; size: NA
DNA: TGTGCCAGCAGCCAGCCGGGACGTAGCTATAATTCACCCCTCCACTTT; CDR3: CASSQPGRSYNSPLHF; V: TRBV14; D: NA; J: TRBJ1-6; size: NA
DNA: TGCGCCAGCAGCTTGGAAGGGTTTCGGGGCGAGCAGTACTTC; CDR3: CASSLEGFRGEQYF; V: TRBV5-1; D: NA; J: TRBJ2-7; size: NA
DNA: TGTGCCAGCAGCCCTCGGAGGTTAGCCAAAAACATTCAGTACTTC; CDR3: CASSPRRLAKNIQYF; V: TRBV7-2; D: NA; J: TRBJ2-4; size: NA
DNA: TGTGCCAGCACCCCCCAGATGCTAGCCAAAAACATTCAGTACTTC; CDR3: CASTPQMLAKNIQYF; V: TRBV6-1; D: NA; J: TRBJ2-4; size: NA
DNA: TGTGCCAGCATCCCGGGGGCCTCGGATACGCAGTATTTT; CDR3: CASIPGASDTQYF; V: TRBV6-1; D: NA; J: TRBJ2-3; size: NA
DNA: TGTGCCAGCAGCCAAGGAGACGCAGGGGGCGAGACCCAGTACTTC; CDR3: CASSQGDAGGETQYF; V: TRBV4-2; D: TRBD1; J: TRBJ2-5; size: NA
DNA: TGTGCCAGCGGGATAAGGGGGCAGGGCACAGATACGCAGTATTTT; CDR3: CASGIRGQGTDTQYF; V: TRBV11-2; D: TRBD1; J: TRBJ2-3; size: NA
DNA: TGTGCCAGCAGCCCGGGACTAGCGGGGCTAAGCTCCTACAATGAGCAGTTCTTC; CDR3: CASSPGLAGLSSYNEQFF; V: TRBV7-3; D: TRBD2; J: TRBJ2-1; size: NA
DNA: TGCGCCAGCAGCCCTCTCGGGCCGGCATTTTACGAGCAGTACTTC; CDR3: CASSPLGPAFYEQYF; V: TRBV5-1; D: NA; J: TRBJ2-7; size: few
DNA: TGTGCCAGCAGCCCCCGACTAGCGGGGGCCTTCACCGGGGAGCTGTTTTTT; CDR3: CASSPRLAGAFTGELFF; V: TRBV11-2; D: TRBD2; J: TRBJ2-2; size: NA
DNA: TGTGCCAGCAGCTTAATGCGGAACACTGAAGCTTTCTTT; CDR3: CASSLMRNTEAFF; V: TRBV7-6; D: NA; J: TRBJ1-1; size: NA
DNA: TGTGCCAGCAGTGACTACAGGGGCATCAATCAGCCCCAGCATTTT; CDR3: CASSDYRGINQPQHF; V: TRBV6-5; D: TRBD1; J: TRBJ1-5; size: NA
DNA: TGTGCCAGCAGCCAAGGACAGGGGAAGGAAGAGACCCAGTACTTC; CDR3: CASSQGQGKEETQYF; V: TRBV4-2; D: TRBD1; J: TRBJ2-5; size: NA
DNA: TGTGCCAGCAGCGGACAGGGGGCGAAGAACTATGGCTACACCTTC; CDR3: CASSGQGAKNYGYTF; V: TRBV9; D: TRBD1; J: TRBJ1-2; size: NA
DNA: TGTGCCAGCAGTGAATCCTGGTACGAGCAGTACTTC; CDR3: CASSESWYEQYF; V: TRBV25-1; D: NA; J: TRBJ2-7; size: few
DNA: TGTGCCAGCAGCGGGCGCTACGAGCAGTACTTC; CDR3: CASSGRYEQYF; V: TRBV5-4; D: NA; J: TRBJ2-7; size: NA
DNA: TGTGCCAGCAGCTTAACCGGGAACACCGGGGAGCTGTTTTTT; CDR3: CASSLTGNTGELFF; V: TRBV7-3; D: NA; J: TRBJ2-2; size: few
DNA: TGTGCCAGCAGCGTGGGAGGGGGGGATGAAAAACTGTTTTTT; CDR3: CASSVGGGDEKLFF; V: TRBV7-8; D: NA; J: TRBJ1-4; size: once
DNA: TGTGCCAGTAGTACTACAGGGATGGGAGGGACTGAAGCTTTCTTT; CDR3: CASSTTGMGGTEAFF; V: TRBV19; D: NA; J: TRBJ1-1; size: NA
DNA: TGTGCCAGCACCGACGGGGCAAAGGGGAACACTGAAGCTTTCTTT; CDR3: CASTDGAKGNTEAFF; V: TRBV6-5; D: NA; J: TRBJ1-1; size: NA
DNA: TGCGCCAGCAGCTTGACCCCAGTGAACACTGAAGCTTTCTTT; CDR3: CASSLTPVNTEAFF; V: TRBV5-1; D: NA; J: TRBJ1-1; size: few
DNA: TGTGCCAGCAGCGTAGCATCGGGCCCTGGAAACACCATATATTTT; CDR3: CASSVASGPGNTIYF; V: TRBV9; D: NA; J: TRBJ1-3; size: NA
DNA: TGTGCCAGCAGCCGAGGGAATTCACCCCTCCACTTT; CDR3: CASSRGNSPLHF; V: TRBV2; D: NA; J: TRBJ1-6; size: NA
DNA: TGTGCCAGCAGTGAGTTCGGGACACGAAAGTATTTT; CDR3: CASSEFGTRKYF; V: TRBV2; D: NA; J: TRBJ2-3; size: NA
DNA: TGTGCCAGCTCACATGACAGATACACCGGGGAGCTGTTTTTT; CDR3: CASSHDRYTGELFF; V: TRBV18; D: NA; J: TRBJ2-2; size: NA
DNA: TGTGCCATCCAGGAGGGGGGCACAGATACGCAGTATTTT; CDR3: CAIQEGGTDTQYF; V: TRBV10-3; D: NA; J: TRBJ2-3; size: NA
DNA: TGTGCCAGCAGCGTAGACACCCGGAACACTGAAGCTTTCTTT; CDR3: CASSVDTRNTEAFF; V: TRBV2; D: NA; J: TRBJ1-1; size: NA
DNA: TGTGCCAGCAGTTTGGGACAGGGCACGCAGGGGGAGACCCAGTACTTC; CDR3: CASSLGQGTQGETQYF; V: TRBV7-9; D: TRBD1; J: TRBJ2-5; size: NA
DNA: TGTGCCAGCAGCATCAACAGGGGGAAAAAAAGCACAGATACGCAGTATTTT; CDR3: CASSINRGKKSTDTQYF; V: TRBV11-2; D: TRBD1; J: TRBJ2-3; size: NA
DNA: TGCGCCAGCAAGGCAATAGCGAACACCGGGGAGCTGTTTTTT; CDR3: CASKAIANTGELFF; V: TRBV5-1; D: NA; J: TRBJ2-2; size: few
DNA: TGTGCCAGCAGCAGCGGGGGGAGAAGCACCGGGGAGCTGTTTTTT; CDR3: CASSSGGRSTGELFF; V: TRBV7-6; D: TRBD2; J: TRBJ2-2; size: NA
DNA: TGTGCCAGCAGCCAAGTAGACGTCGGGGAGCTGTTTTTT; CDR3: CASSQVDVGELFF; V: TRBV4-2; D: NA; J: TRBJ2-2; size: NA
DNA: TGTGCTAGTGGTCGTGGGGCCCCGGGGGGGGAGCTGTTTTTT; CDR3: CASGRGAPGGELFF; V: TRBV12-5; D: NA; J: TRBJ2-2; size: NA
DNA: TGTGCCAGTGTGGAAGATGATTATTCACCCCTCCACTTT; CDR3: CASVEDDYSPLHF; V: TRBV19; D: NA; J: TRBJ1-6; size: NA
DNA: TGTGCCAGAAGCTTGGGCCCACACCGGGACAGCCGCCTCTACGAGCAGTACTTC; CDR3: CARSLGPHRDSRLYEQYF; V: TRBV5-3; D: TRBD1; J: TRBJ2-7; size: NA
DNA: TGTGCCAGCAGTTTGCCGGGTACCGGGGAGCTGTTTTTT; CDR3: CASSLPGTGELFF; V: TRBV6-5; D: NA; J: TRBJ2-2; size: NA
DNA: TGTGCTAGTGGTTTACTACCTGCCCTGGGACAGGCGAGCACCGGGGAGCTGTTTTTT; CDR3: CASGLLPALGQASTGELFF; V: TRBV12-5; D: TRBD1; J: TRBJ2-2; size: NA
DNA: TGTGCCAGCATGGAAAGTTGGCGGAACTACGAGCAGTACTTC; CDR3: CASMESWRNYEQYF; V: TRBV5-8; D: NA; J: TRBJ2-7; size: NA
DNA: TGCGCCAGCAGCCAAGCCCTCCGGCGTCAGGGAAAAGGTTACGAGCAGTACTTC; CDR3: CASSQALRRQGKGYEQYF; V: TRBV4-1; D: NA; J: TRBJ2-7; size: NA
DNA: TGTGCCAGCAGCTTCGGGAAGGGGGGGCGCAATGAGCAGTTCTTC; CDR3: CASSFGKGGRNEQFF; V: TRBV7-3; D: NA; J: TRBJ2-1; size: NA
DNA: TGTGCCAGTAGTAATGGGGCCGGGGGAGGTGAGCAGTTCTTC; CDR3: CASSNGAGGGEQFF; V: TRBV19; D: NA; J: TRBJ2-1; size: NA